The clone carrying this T cell receptor (beta chain) occurred many times. Its antigen remains unknown. The data stem from a study of early T cells in non-severe SARS-CoV-2 infection. Study-level information: Bulk RNA from unsorted whole blood was sequenced; chains were unpaired.

Researchers tagged individual cDNA molecules with unique molecular identifiers. TCRdb analysed the 5' RACE reads with MiXCR anew, one entry per CDR3 protein. The sample holds about 33,000 distinct CDR3 sequences, about 7% seen once. The CDR3 contains 14 residues. Trimming removed 6 bases at V and 0 bases at J, with 9 bases between. CDR1 LNHDA and CDR2 SQIVND come from the germline V gene (reference sequence). Regarding the study as a whole: The study's VDJdb matching favored anti-spike CD8 responses and missed private and CD4 specificities.

The chain couples TRBV19 to TRBJ1-5; no clear D gene. Sequences were obtained from whole blood. The TCR comes from an adult who was a healthcare worker with PCR-confirmed SARS-CoV-2 infection or an uninfected control (not recorded which). The CDR3, as DNA: TGTGCCAGTAGGCCGACAAATAGCAATCAGCCCCAGCATTTT. Protein product: CASRPTNSNQPQHF. The full variable domain, completed using reference TRBV19 and TRBJ1-5, is DGGITQSPKYLFRKEGQNVTLSCEQNLNHDAMYWYRQDPGQGLRLIYYSQIVNDFQKGDIAEGYSVSREKKESFPLTVTSAQKNPTAFYLCASRPTNSNQPQHFGDGTRLSIL.